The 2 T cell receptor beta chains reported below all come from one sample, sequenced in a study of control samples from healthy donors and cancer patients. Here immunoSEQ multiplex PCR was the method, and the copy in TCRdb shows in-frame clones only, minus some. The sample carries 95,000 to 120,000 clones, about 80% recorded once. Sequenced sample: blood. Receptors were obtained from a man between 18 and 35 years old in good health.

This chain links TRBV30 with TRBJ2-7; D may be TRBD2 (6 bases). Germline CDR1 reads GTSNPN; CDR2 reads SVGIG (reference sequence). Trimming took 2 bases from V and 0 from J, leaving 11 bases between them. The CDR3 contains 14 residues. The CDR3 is CAWSLGDFSYEQYF. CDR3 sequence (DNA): TGTGCCTGGAGTTTAGGGGACTTCTCCTACGAGCAGTACTTC.

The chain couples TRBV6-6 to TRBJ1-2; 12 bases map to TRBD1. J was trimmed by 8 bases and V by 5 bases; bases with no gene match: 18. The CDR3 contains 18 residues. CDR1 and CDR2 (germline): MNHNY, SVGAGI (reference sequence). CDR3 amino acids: CASSHPGQGAYGLWGYTF. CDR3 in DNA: TGTGCCAGCAGTCATCCGGGACAGGGGGCTTACGGACTATGGGGCTACACCTTC.